A selection of T cell receptor beta chains follows, all from one sample in a study of beta chain features in type 1 diabetes. The assay was immunoSEQ multiplex PCR, and TCRdb's table has in-frame clones only and misses some. The sample includes 100,000 to 150,000 clones, 17% of them seen just once. Sequencing input: central memory CD4+ T cells from blood. The receptor set was obtained from a man aged 18 to 29 with type 1 diabetes. Both conserved end residues are part of each CDR3. Fields, in order: CDR3 length, J gene, V gene, CDR3 protein.

11	TRBJ2-7	TRBV29-1	CSGGQEYEQYF
13	TRBJ2-7	TRBV6-6	CASSQGQPYEQYF
13	TRBJ2-3	TRBV7-2	CASSLLYRDPQYF
14	TRBJ2-3	TRBV5-1	CASSLDRNTDTQYF
12	TRBJ2-3	TRBV7-2	CASSSYTDTQYF
13	TRBJ2-5	TRBV30	CAWSKTAQETQYF
15	TRBJ1-3	TRBV7-2	CASSPQSGSGNTIYF
17	TRBJ2-7	TRBV4-1	CASSQNPGTLSSYEQYF
15	TRBJ1-2	TRBV7-9	CASSLRQDSSDGYTF
15	TRBJ2-2	TRBV6-6	CASSYGGSYTGELFF
14	TRBJ2-1	TRBV11-1	CASSLSDRYNEQFF
14	TRBJ1-6	TRBV11-1	CASSFEERSSPLHF
13	TRBJ2-7	TRBV7-2	CASSIDRTYEQYF
11	TRBJ1-2	TRBV29-1	CSVETGGGYTF
13	TRBJ1-4	TRBV5-4	CASSSSTNEKLFF
15	TRBJ2-7	TRBV7-9	CASSSPERTLGEQYF
13	TRBJ1-2	TRBV28	CASSAGQFYGYTF
16	TRBJ1-2	TRBV10-3	CAISESTWDTDYGYTF
12	TRBJ2-1	TRBV6-1	CASTEEYDEQFF
16	TRBJ2-5	TRBV7-2	CASSFGGTIMRETQYF
15	TRBJ2-1	TRBV7-8	CASSFGTSGGHEQFF
14	TRBJ1-1	TRBV30	CAWSLLQGNTEAFF
16	TRBJ2-1	TRBV4-2	CASSQGLAGVYNEQFF
16	TRBJ2-3	TRBV6-6	CASRLRALATTDTQYF
14	TRBJ1-2	TRBV4-1	CASSQDMQIYGYTF
14	TRBJ1-1	TRBV7-9	CASSLQGGNTEAFF
16	TRBJ1-1	TRBV30	CAWSRLAGVTNTEAFF
14	TRBJ2-3	TRBV2	CASSAGGNTDTQYF
15	TRBJ2-1	TRBV5-1	CASSPWTSDYNEQFF
13	TRBJ2-7	TRBV25-1	CASSEPGAYEQYF
14	TRBJ2-2	TRBV25-1	CASSEPGGTGELFF
14	TRBJ2-2	TRBV2	CASSVQGNTGELFF
14	TRBJ1-2	TRBV30	CAWSFGTSLYGYTF
11	TRBJ1-1	TRBV20-1	CSASWTERAFF
14	TRBJ2-2	TRBV5-1	CASSLVGNTGELFF
14	TRBJ2-7	TRBV18	CASSRGTGPYEQYF
14	TRBJ2-3	TRBV2	CASKSSGDGDTQYF
12	TRBJ2-1	TRBV7-2	CASSLAYNEQFF
15	TRBJ2-1	TRBV7-9	CASSFGGTEVHEQFF
14	TRBJ2-7	TRBV7-9	CASSLAGQGYEQYF
15	TRBJ2-1	TRBV9	CASSVGARGRNEQFF
16	TRBJ2-3	TRBV5-1	CASSFPREGGTDTQYF
15	TRBJ2-5	TRBV15	CATSEARDSQETQYF
14	TRBJ2-2	TRBV5-1	CASSSLVDAGELFF
14	TRBJ2-3	TRBV27	CASSLKDFTDTQYF
16	TRBJ2-2	TRBV5-4	CASSLTGGKNTGELFF
16	TRBJ1-1	TRBV30	CAWTQGQGEVDTEAFF
12	TRBJ2-1	TRBV5-5	CASSTEWNEQFF
15	TRBJ2-6	TRBV4-2	CASSQARSGANVLTF
15	TRBJ2-1	TRBV18	CASSPGTGGMDEQFF
11	TRBJ2-3	TRBV29-1	CSVDTLDTQYF
16	TRBJ2-7	TRBV23-1	CASSQEFAQQWYEQYF
14	TRBJ1-2	TRBV7-2	CASSANGGGGGYTF
11	TRBJ2-5	TRBV18	CASSQEETQYF
14	TRBJ1-2	TRBV5-1	CASSLSIGSYGYTF
11	TRBJ1-1	TRBV29-1	CSGHLNTEAFF
16	TRBJ2-5	TRBV29-1	CSVGTGVMRQTETQYF
16	TRBJ1-1	TRBV30	CAWRPPRVPWNTEAFF
12	TRBJ2-1	TRBV7-6	CASSPSGQEQFF